Shown below are 8 T cell receptor beta chains from a single sample sequenced in a study of molecular identifiers for immune sequencing clone quantification. TCRdb re-called the PCR reads through MiXCR, storing one row per CDR3 protein. The sample holds a few hundred thousand distinct CDR3 sequences, roughly 24% seen once. Material for sequencing was naive CD8+ T cells from blood, with Jurkat cell RNA spiked in. Indicated subset: FACS-sorted CD8+CD4-CCR7+CD45RA+ naive T cells. All receptors derive from a human donor in good health. Some libraries in this study had Jurkat cell RNA spiked in.

On this clonotype itself: Mismatch with germline at one junction end may stem from a read error. J is TRBJ2-3 and V is TRBV4-3; D gene ambiguous. This CDR3 is built from 14 residues. CDR1 is LGHNA, CDR2 YSLEER, per germline. The CDR3 DNA is TGCGCCAGCAGCCAACAGGAAGGCACAGCTACGCAGTATTTT. It codes for CASSQQEGTATQYF.

This clonotype appeared many times. The chain has TRBV7-9 and TRBJ1-5, with a tentative D call TRBD1 (5 bases). The CDR3 totals 17 residues. V was cut by 7 bases and J by 3 bases, with 22 bases left in between. Germline loops: CDR1 SEHNR, CDR2 FQNEAQ (reference sequence). DNA of the CDR3: TGTGCCAGCACCGCTTCAGACAGCCACACACCCAATCAGCCCCAGCATTTT. It encodes CASTASDSHTPNQPQHF.

As regards this clonotype: Possible read error: a much larger clone is one base away. The chain links TRBV12-3 or TRBV12-4 to TRBJ2-7; TRBD2 might be the D (6 bases). CDR3 length equals 14 residues. Trimming left V 6 bases short and J 3 bases short, with 15 bases between. The chain's CDR3 is CASSPPGLHYEQYF. Written as DNA, the CDR3 is TGTGCCAGCAGCCCGCCGGGACTGCACTACGAGCAGTACTTC.

This clonotype came up many times. The V call is TRBV2, the J call TRBJ2-3; 8 bases are a match to TRBD1. CDR3 length: 15 residues. The V gene's germline CDR1 is SNHLY and CDR2 FYNNEI. With V trimmed by 5 bases and J by 0 bases, 4 bases remained unmatched. The CDR3 protein is CASSSGTGSTDTQYF. The CDR3 DNA sequence: TGTGCCAGCAGTTCCGGGACAGGTAGCACAGATACGCAGTATTTT.

This CDR3 is CASSPGTSALYEQYF. The CDR3 DNA is TGCGCCAGCAGCCCCGGGACTAGCGCTTTGTACGAGCAGTACTTC. This chain connects TRBV4-3 to TRBJ2-7; 10 nucleotides line up with TRBD2. CDR3 size: 15 residues. The germline CDR1 and CDR2 sequences are LGHNA and YSLEER. Trimming cost V 4 bases and J 4 bases; bases outside gene matches: 7.

The rearrangement joins TRBV7-9 to TRBJ2-1, with TRBD2 as a possible D gene (7 bases). This CDR3 is 18 amino acids long. Germline V gives CDR1 SEHNR, CDR2 FQNEAQ (reference sequence). Trimming pared 5 bases from V and 0 bases from J, leaving 20 bases between. CDR3 sequence (DNA): TGTGCCAGCAGCACCCTGGGGGGGGGGCCCATCTCCTACAATGAGCAGTTCTTC. Amino acid sequence: CASSTLGGGPISYNEQFF.

The gene calls are TRBV7-9 and TRBJ2-1, with TRBD2 identical over 7 bases. This CDR3 region has 14 residues. The germline V gene encodes CDR1 SEHNR and CDR2 FQNEAQ (reference sequence). V lost 1 base, J lost 5 bases, and 2 bases stayed unmatched. CDR3: CASSLGAGNNEQFF. CDR3 nucleotide sequence: TGTGCCAGCAGCTTAGGAGCGGGAAACAATGAGCAGTTCTTC.

The chain links TRBV11-2 to TRBJ2-2; 8 bases agree with TRBD1. This CDR3 region has 16 residues. Germline V gives CDR1 SGHAT, CDR2 FQNNGV. V lost 1 base to trimming and J lost 6 bases; unmatched junction nucleotides: 7. The CDR3 coding sequence is TGTGCCAGCAGCTTAGGTCCAGGGGGCAACGCCGGGGAGCTGTTTTTT. Its protein product is CASSLGPGGNAGELFF.